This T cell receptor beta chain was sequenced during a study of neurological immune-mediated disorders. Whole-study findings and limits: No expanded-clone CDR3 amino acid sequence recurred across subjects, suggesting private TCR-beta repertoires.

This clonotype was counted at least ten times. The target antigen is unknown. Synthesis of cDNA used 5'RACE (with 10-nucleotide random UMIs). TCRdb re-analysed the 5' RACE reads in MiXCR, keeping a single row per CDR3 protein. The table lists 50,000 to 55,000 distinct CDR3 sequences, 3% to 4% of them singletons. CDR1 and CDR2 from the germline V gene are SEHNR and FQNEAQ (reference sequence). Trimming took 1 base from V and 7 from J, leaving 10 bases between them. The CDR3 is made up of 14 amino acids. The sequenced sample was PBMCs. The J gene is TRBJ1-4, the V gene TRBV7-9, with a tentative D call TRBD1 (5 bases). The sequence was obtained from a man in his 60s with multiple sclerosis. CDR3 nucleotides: TGTGCCAGCAGCTTAGGTGGGGCTGGTGAAAAACTGTTTTTT. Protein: CASSLGGAGEKLFF.